The T cell receptor beta chain described here comes from a study of T-cell memory formation after mild COVID-19. The wider study: Largely, the TCR clusters proved donor specific.

V lost 5 bases to trimming and J lost 2 bases, with 14 bases between them. Looked up from germline, CDR1 is SEHNR and CDR2 is FQNEAQ (reference sequence). The CDR3 is 15 residues long. General study results and limits: Nothing showed for sure that second-wave clones peaking on day 37 were SARS-CoV-2 specific. CD4/CD8 balance characterized clones contracting day 15 to 85, and CD4+ skew characterized later expanders.

5'RACE primed at constant segments yielded TCR alpha and TCR beta cDNA libraries bearing sample barcodes and UMIs. TCRdb passed the 5' RACE reads through MiXCR, listing each CDR3 protein once. Of some 440,000 distinct CDR3 sequences in the sample, around a quarter are singletons; the top ten hold around 13%. To note about this clonotype: Its antigen is undetermined.

V is TRBV7-9 and J is TRBJ2-3, with D perhaps given as TRBD1 or TRBD2 (5 bases each). The specimen was PBMCs or a T cell subset sorted from them (not recorded which). The clonotype was recovered from an adult woman who had mild COVID-19 (a few samples of this study predate the infection). Cell type and time point are not known. CDR3 loop: CASSVGTAYTDTQYF. CDR3 DNA sequence: TGTGCCAGCAGCGTCGGGACGGCGTACACAGATACGCAGTATTTT.